This T cell receptor (beta chain) is from a study of molecular identifiers for immune sequencing clone quantification. Via MiXCR, TCRdb re-called the PCR reads, giving one row per CDR3 protein. The sample includes hundreds of thousands of distinct CDR3 sequences, 25% of them seen just once. To note about this clonotype: The junction and the germline gene differ at one end; a read error may be behind it.

Germline V gives CDR1 MNHEY, CDR2 SVGEGT. The CDR3 covers 18 residues. This chain links TRBV6-2 or TRBV6-3 with TRBJ2-7, with TRBD2 matching 9 bases. The specimen sequenced was naive CD8+ T cells from blood, with Jurkat cell RNA spiked in. Regarding subset: FACS-sorted CD8+CD4-CCR7+CD45RA+ naive T cells. The clonotype originates from a human donor in good health. Some libraries in this study had Jurkat cell RNA spiked in. This CDR3 is CASSHGTILAGVSYEQYF. The DNA of the CDR3 is TGTGCCAGCAGTCATGGGACGATCTTAGCGGGAGTGAGTTACGAGCAGTACTTT.